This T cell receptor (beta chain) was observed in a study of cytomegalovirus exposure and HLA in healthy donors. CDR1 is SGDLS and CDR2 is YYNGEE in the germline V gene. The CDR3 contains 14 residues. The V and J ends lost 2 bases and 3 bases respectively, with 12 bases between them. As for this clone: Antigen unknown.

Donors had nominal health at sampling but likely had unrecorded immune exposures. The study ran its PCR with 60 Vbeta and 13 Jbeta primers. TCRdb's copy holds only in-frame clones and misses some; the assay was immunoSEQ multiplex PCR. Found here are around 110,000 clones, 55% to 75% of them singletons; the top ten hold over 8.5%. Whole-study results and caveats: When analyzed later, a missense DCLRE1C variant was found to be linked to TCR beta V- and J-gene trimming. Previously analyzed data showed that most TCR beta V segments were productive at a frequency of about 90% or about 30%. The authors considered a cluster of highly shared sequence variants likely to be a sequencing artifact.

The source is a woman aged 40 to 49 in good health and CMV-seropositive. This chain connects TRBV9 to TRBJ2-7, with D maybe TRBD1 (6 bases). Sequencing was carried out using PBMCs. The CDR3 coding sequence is TGTGCCAGCAGCGTTCAGGCAGGGGACTACGAGCAGTACTTC. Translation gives CASSVQAGDYEQYF.